The source of this T cell receptor beta chain is a study of T cell changes during pregnancy in multiple sclerosis. CDR3 size: 13 residues. In germline, CDR1 is SGHRS, CDR2 YFSETQ. Trimming took 3 bases from V and 8 from J, leaving 11 bases between them. Sequencing used immunoSEQ multiplex PCR; TCRdb keeps in-frame clones, though not all of them. The repertoire holds 120,000 or so clones, with roughly 92% as singletons. A single count supports this clone. V and J are TRBV5-1 and TRBJ1-4; D is unclear. The clonotype originates from a female donor with multiple sclerosis, enrolled in a pregnancy study. The input for sequencing was peripheral blood, taken before pregnancy. CDR3 sequence: CASSWTGREKLFF. As DNA, the CDR3 is TGCGCCAGCAGCTGGACTGGAAGGGAAAAACTGTTTTTT.